This T cell receptor beta chain appears in the sequencing data of a study of T cells in Graves' hyperthyroidism and ophthalmopathy. Study background: Peripheral blood was acquired at first diagnosis, ahead of any therapy whatsoever.

V lost 1 base to trimming and J lost 1 base, with 14 bases between them. Looked up from germline, CDR1 is DFQATT and CDR2 is SNEGSKA (reference sequence). CDR3 length: 16 residues. Criteria for exclusion of patients were uncontrolled infection, other autoimmune disease, pregnancy or lactation. TCR beta CDR3 regions were amplified from RNA. The HTBI primer set was used in a first-round RT-PCR of the TCR CDR3. One entry per CDR3 protein results from TCRdb running MiXCR on the multiplex PCR reads. The sample yields about 300,000 distinct CDR3 sequences, around 20% seen once. A few counts support this clonotype.

The clonotype originates from a man aged 50 to 59 with Graves' ophthalmopathy. The J gene is TRBJ2-1, the V gene TRBV20-1, with D possibly matching TRBD2 (5 bases). The sample comprised blood. The CDR3 region has the DNA TGCAGTGCTAGAGTTTACGCTTCGGGGTCCTACAATGAGCAGTTCTTC. Translating gives CSARVYASGSYNEQFF.